These T cell receptor beta chains were read from a single sample in a study of T cells after yellow fever vaccination. TCRdb re-called the 5' RACE reads with MiXCR, one entry per CDR3 protein. This table holds about 340,000 distinct CDR3 sequences, about 4% found once. The sequenced sample was PBMCs, obtained 5 days after the yellow fever booster vaccination. The receptors here all came from a man younger than 35 who received the YFV17D yellow fever vaccine. Both conserved end residues are part of each CDR3. A D gene is named only where the DNA matches it firmly. Size is stated for part of the rows, as once, few or many counts, or as a class when the clone is expanded.

d_call	v_call	clone_size	j_call	cdr3_aa	cdr3_nt
.	TRBV11-2	many	TRBJ2-5	CASRLTGAQETQYF	TGTGCCAGCAGACTGACGGGGGCCCAAGAGACCCAGTACTTC
.	TRBV12-3/TRBV12-4	.	TRBJ2-3	CASRLSRDNTDTQYF	TGTGCCAGCAGATTGTCAAGGGATAACACAGATACGCAGTATTTT
TRBD1	TRBV4-3	few	TRBJ1-6	CASSQDRGGAPLHF	TGCGCCAGCAGCCAAGATCGAGGGGGCGCGCCCCTCCACTTT
.	TRBV29-1	.	TRBJ1-2	CSVAGYYLYGYTF	TGCAGCGTTGCTGGGTACTATCTTTATGGCTACACCTTC
.	TRBV6-1	.	TRBJ1-5	CASRSGLQGIQPQHF	TGTGCCAGCAGGAGCGGGCTGCAGGGTATTCAGCCCCAGCATTTT
.	TRBV20-1	many	TRBJ2-2	CSARGVLRGNSAGELFF	TGCAGTGCTAGGGGCGTTCTCAGGGGCAATTCAGCCGGGGAGCTGTTTTTT
.	TRBV25-1	few	TRBJ1-5	CASSGTGPQHF	TGTGCCAGCAGTGGAACTGGGCCCCAGCATTTT
.	TRBV4-3	many	TRBJ2-2	CAAGSTGELFF	TGCGCCGCGGGGTCCACCGGGGAGCTGTTTTTT
.	TRBV20-1	.	TRBJ2-7	CSAWVGGSYEQYF	TGCAGTGCTTGGGTTGGGGGTTCCTACGAGCAGTACTTC
.	TRBV7-9	many	TRBJ2-3	CASSVDLDTQYF	TGTGCCAGCAGCGTAGACCTGGATACGCAGTATTTT
TRBD2	TRBV7-2	many	TRBJ2-2	CASSRTSLGELFF	TGTGCCAGCAGTCGGACTAGCCTCGGGGAGCTGTTTTTT
TRBD1	TRBV11-2	many	TRBJ1-5	CASSQGQGARNQPQHF	TGTGCCAGCAGCCAAGGACAGGGGGCAAGGAATCAGCCCCAGCATTTT
.	TRBV21-1	many	TRBJ1-4	CASGNEKLFF	TGTGCCAGCGGTAATGAAAAACTGTTTTTT
TRBD2	TRBV20-1	few	TRBJ2-1	CSARDPLAASGGAGEQFF	TGCAGTGCTAGGGACCCCCTGGCGGCTAGCGGGGGGGCGGGGGAGCAGTTCTTC
.	TRBV7-8	many	TRBJ1-4	CASSRFSADEKLFF	TGTGCCAGCAGCCGCTTCTCGGCGGATGAAAAACTGTTTTTT
.	TRBV28	.	TRBJ1-2	CASSGQYGYTF	TGTGCCAGCTCGGGGCAGTATGGCTACACCTTC
.	TRBV6-5	few	TRBJ1-2	CASSYNAREIQPYGYTF	TGTGCCAGCAGTTACAACGCCCGGGAAATACAACCCTATGGCTACACCTTC
TRBD2	TRBV7-2	.	TRBJ2-1	CASSSGLAGAARQFF	TGTGCCAGCAGCTCAGGACTAGCGGGAGCTGCCCGGCAGTTCTTC
.	TRBV6-5	.	TRBJ1-5	CASSTHSEGSNQPQHF	TGTGCCAGCAGTACCCATTCGGAAGGAAGCAATCAGCCCCAGCATTTT
.	TRBV7-2	many	TRBJ2-7	CASSLTLGLSYEQYF	TGTGCCAGCAGCCTTACCTTGGGTCTCTCCTACGAGCAGTACTTC
.	TRBV9	many	TRBJ2-2	CASSVWEHGELFF	TGTGCCAGCAGCGTATGGGAACACGGGGAGCTGTTTTTT
.	TRBV4-2	few	TRBJ1-5	CASSPSSLEPQHF	TGTGCCAGCAGCCCAAGCTCTCTAGAACCCCAGCATTTT
.	TRBV23-1	few	TRBJ1-1	CASSARAGENTEAFF	TGCGCCAGCAGCGCCCGGGCCGGAGAAAACACTGAAGCTTTCTTT
TRBD1	TRBV19	.	TRBJ1-4	CASKGDRDYEKLFF	TGTGCCAGTAAGGGAGACAGGGATTATGAAAAACTGTTTTTT
.	TRBV6-5	.	TRBJ1-5	CASSYDSSSNQPQHF	TGTGCCAGCAGTTACGACAGTTCTAGCAATCAGCCCCAGCATTTT
TRBD1	TRBV4-2	.	TRBJ1-5	CASSLTDGQGGQPQHF	TGTGCCAGCAGCCTTACGGACGGGCAGGGGGGACAGCCCCAGCATTTT
TRBD1	TRBV2	few	TRBJ1-5	CASRGQGSQPQHF	TGTGCCAGCAGAGGACAGGGTAGTCAGCCCCAGCATTTT
TRBD2	TRBV4-2	few	TRBJ2-2	CASIPSGGAFGELFF	TGTGCCAGCATTCCAAGCGGGGGGGCCTTCGGGGAGCTGTTTTTT
.	TRBV18	.	TRBJ2-5	CASYGGGETQCF	TGTGCCAGCTACGGGGGCGGAGAGACCCAGTGCTTC
TRBD1	TRBV5-1	few	TRBJ2-3	CASSSGQVTDTQYF	TGCGCCAGCAGCTCCGGACAGGTCACAGATACGCAGTATTTT
.	TRBV10-3	.	TRBJ2-5	CAISKGQIKTQYF	TGTGCCATCAGTAAAGGTCAGATAAAGACCCAGTACTTC
.	TRBV10-3	few	TRBJ2-1	CAISQIGDNEQFF	TGTGCCATCAGCCAGATCGGGGACAATGAGCAGTTCTTC
.	TRBV27	many	TRBJ1-5	CASSLADNQPQHF	TGTGCCAGCAGTTTAGCAGATAATCAGCCCCAGCATTTT
.	TRBV6-5	few	TRBJ1-4	CASSYLRPKDEKLFF	TGTGCCAGCAGTTACCTCAGGCCTAAGGATGAAAAACTGTTTTTT
TRBD1	TRBV14	few	TRBJ1-3	CASSRGTGAGNTIYF	TGTGCCAGCAGCCGAGGGACAGGGGCCGGAAACACCATATATTTT
.	TRBV19	.	TRBJ2-1	CASTVDGGQGNEQFF	TGTGCCAGTACCGTAGACGGGGGCCAGGGCAATGAGCAGTTCTTC
.	TRBV5-1	few	TRBJ2-2	CASSWKLTGELFF	TGCGCCAGCAGCTGGAAACTCACCGGGGAGCTGTTTTTT
TRBD2	TRBV7-9	many	TRBJ2-3	CASLTGTRADTQYF	TGTGCCAGTCTGACGGGGACTAGGGCAGATACGCAGTATTTT
.	TRBV9	.	TRBJ1-1	CASSSTRASTEAFF	TGTGCCAGCAGCTCGACACGGGCGAGCACTGAAGCTTTCTTT
.	TRBV5-1	many	TRBJ2-7	CASSLGGREQYF	TGCGCCAGCAGCTTGGGAGGGAGGGAGCAGTACTTC
.	TRBV20-1	many	TRBJ1-1	CSASGEKVNTEAFF	TGCAGTGCTAGCGGGGAGAAGGTGAACACTGAAGCTTTCTTT
TRBD1	TRBV6-5	.	TRBJ2-7	CASSYSSDRGAYEQYF	TGTGCCAGCAGTTACTCTAGCGACAGGGGGGCCTACGAGCAGTACTTC
.	TRBV7-2	few	TRBJ2-7	CASGPRAPTYEQYF	TGTGCCAGCGGACCCAGAGCACCAACCTACGAGCAGTACTTC
TRBD1	TRBV5-1	many	TRBJ2-1	CASSSGQGGLNEQFF	TGCGCCAGCAGCTCGGGACAGGGGGGACTGAATGAGCAGTTCTTC
TRBD2	TRBV2	many	TRBJ2-6	CASSAGLGNSGANVLTF	TGTGCCAGCAGTGCGGGACTAGGGAACTCTGGGGCCAACGTCCTGACTTTC